The present entry profiles one TCR beta chain with its context. Its antigen is not yet known. Per-nucleotide qualities are absent, and no much larger clonotype sits a single base away. This entry comes from a study of blood T cell repertoires in COVID-19 (dated by TCRdb to 2020 to 2021). Study-level background: Collaborator samples came from the United States, Italy and Spain and covered acute and convalescent phases of COVID-19. The prospective study material was composed of cDNA or gDNA derived from T cells, B-cell-depleted T cells, or PBMCs. The repertoires were released in a freely available public database meant as a resource for research on the immune response to SARS-CoV-2. Where available, HLA class I and class II types were obtained from metadata supplied by the sample provider rather than from assay-based typing. The dataset comprised deeply sampled blood TCRbeta repertoires from subjects exposed to, actively infected with, or recovered from COVID-19. The samples were drawn from two sources: the first 160 participants of the ongoing ImmuneRACE study, and 950 to 1,500 subjects contributed by 6 global collaborators. The sample metadata nearly always contained a de-identified subject ID, COVID-19 status, age in years and sex.

TCRbeta CDR3 regions were amplified from genomic DNA using the immunoSEQ Assay, a bias-controlled multiplex PCR. As for how the authors treated the data: The number of nucleated cells in each sample was estimated from the amplification of reference gene primers within the assay. Sequence reads were collapsed and filtered to measure the absolute abundance of every unique TCRbeta CDR3 rearrangement. For each sample, productive Simpson clonality was calculated as the square root of Simpson's diversity index over productive rearrangements. Held by TCRdb, this immuneACCESS table contains in-frame sequences only and omits some clones. Under half of the omission traces to an unresolved V gene where checked; the cause of the rest is unknown. From that table come the V and J calls and clone size; the DNA was used to work out D and trimming. This sample comprises hundreds of thousands of clones, 70% to 90% of them detected only once. The leading ten clones occupy roughly 6.3% of the sample.

The CDR3 holds 15 amino acids from the cysteine to the phenylalanine. Only the CDR3 DNA stays, 45 bases, in frame from base 1. CDR1 SGHNT and CDR2 YENEEA were looked up in the germline V gene. At the junction V is shortened by 4 bases and J by 3 bases; bases outside the gene matches: 4. Broad study findings and their caveats: The amount of clinical and demographic metadata varied by source and participant and was provided uncurated.

In Seattle, one collaborating source enrolled patients while the infection was active and tracked those patients longitudinally over the course of disease. Each collaborating institution followed its own protocols to collect whole blood in K2EDTA tubes. For TCRbeta analysis, collaborators shipped samples in one of three forms: frozen whole blood, isolated PBMCs, or DNA extracted from either of those sample types. The sequenced sample consisted of peripheral blood. The chain is encoded by TRBV11-3 joined to TRBJ1-1, with 11 bases in between that match TRBD1. The TCR sequence derives from a woman aged 25 to 45 with COVID-19, enrolled during active disease. The nucleotides are TGTGCCAGCAGCTACCGGACAGGGGGCCACACTGAAGCTTTCTTT. Translated, it reads CASSYRTGGHTEAFF.